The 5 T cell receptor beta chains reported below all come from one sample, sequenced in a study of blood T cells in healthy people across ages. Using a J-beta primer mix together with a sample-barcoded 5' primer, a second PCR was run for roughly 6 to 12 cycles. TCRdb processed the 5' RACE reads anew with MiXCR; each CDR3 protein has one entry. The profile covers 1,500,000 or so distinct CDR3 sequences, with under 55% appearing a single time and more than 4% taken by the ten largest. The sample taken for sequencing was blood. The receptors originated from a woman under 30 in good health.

For the CDR3, the DNA is TGTGCCAGCAGCCAGTGGAGGGGGCAAGAGACCCAGTACTTC. It yields the protein CASSQWRGQETQYF. The chain carries TRBV7-6 and TRBJ2-5; D may be TRBD1 or TRBD2 (6 bases each). CDR3 length: 14 amino acids. Germline CDR1 is SGHVS and CDR2 is FNYEAQ. Trimming cost V 5 bases and J 2 bases, with 12 bases left between them.

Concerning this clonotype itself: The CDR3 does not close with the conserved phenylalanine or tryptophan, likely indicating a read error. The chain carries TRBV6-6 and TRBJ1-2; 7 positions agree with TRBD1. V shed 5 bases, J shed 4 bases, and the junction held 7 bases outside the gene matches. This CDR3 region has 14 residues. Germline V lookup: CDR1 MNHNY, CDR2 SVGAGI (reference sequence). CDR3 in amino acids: CASSQTGVSYGYTL. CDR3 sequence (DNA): TGTGCCAGCAGTCAAACAGGGGTATCCTATGGCTACACCCTC.

DNA for the CDR3: TGTGCCATCAGTGAAGGAGGGGGCGAAGTCGAGGGCTACACCTTC. This sequence encodes CAISEGGGEVEGYTF. This chain uses TRBV10-3 with TRBJ1-2; 7 bases align to TRBD1. V was clipped by 3 bases and J by 8 bases; unmatched bases: 12. This CDR3 has 15 residues. Germline values: CDR1 ENHRY, CDR2 SYGVKD.

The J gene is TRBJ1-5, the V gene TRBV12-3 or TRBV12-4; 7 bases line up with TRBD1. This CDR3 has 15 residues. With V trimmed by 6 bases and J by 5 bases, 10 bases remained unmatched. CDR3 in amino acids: CASSAIGGADQPQHF. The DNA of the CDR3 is TGTGCCAGCAGCGCGATAGGGGGCGCGGATCAGCCCCAGCATTTT.

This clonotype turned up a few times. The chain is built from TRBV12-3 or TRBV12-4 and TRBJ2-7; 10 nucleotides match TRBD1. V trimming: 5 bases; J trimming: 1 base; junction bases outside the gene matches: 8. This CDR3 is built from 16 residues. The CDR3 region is CASSLGQGGRSYEQYF. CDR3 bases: TGTGCCAGCAGTCTTGGACAGGGGGGAAGGTCCTACGAGCAGTACTTC.